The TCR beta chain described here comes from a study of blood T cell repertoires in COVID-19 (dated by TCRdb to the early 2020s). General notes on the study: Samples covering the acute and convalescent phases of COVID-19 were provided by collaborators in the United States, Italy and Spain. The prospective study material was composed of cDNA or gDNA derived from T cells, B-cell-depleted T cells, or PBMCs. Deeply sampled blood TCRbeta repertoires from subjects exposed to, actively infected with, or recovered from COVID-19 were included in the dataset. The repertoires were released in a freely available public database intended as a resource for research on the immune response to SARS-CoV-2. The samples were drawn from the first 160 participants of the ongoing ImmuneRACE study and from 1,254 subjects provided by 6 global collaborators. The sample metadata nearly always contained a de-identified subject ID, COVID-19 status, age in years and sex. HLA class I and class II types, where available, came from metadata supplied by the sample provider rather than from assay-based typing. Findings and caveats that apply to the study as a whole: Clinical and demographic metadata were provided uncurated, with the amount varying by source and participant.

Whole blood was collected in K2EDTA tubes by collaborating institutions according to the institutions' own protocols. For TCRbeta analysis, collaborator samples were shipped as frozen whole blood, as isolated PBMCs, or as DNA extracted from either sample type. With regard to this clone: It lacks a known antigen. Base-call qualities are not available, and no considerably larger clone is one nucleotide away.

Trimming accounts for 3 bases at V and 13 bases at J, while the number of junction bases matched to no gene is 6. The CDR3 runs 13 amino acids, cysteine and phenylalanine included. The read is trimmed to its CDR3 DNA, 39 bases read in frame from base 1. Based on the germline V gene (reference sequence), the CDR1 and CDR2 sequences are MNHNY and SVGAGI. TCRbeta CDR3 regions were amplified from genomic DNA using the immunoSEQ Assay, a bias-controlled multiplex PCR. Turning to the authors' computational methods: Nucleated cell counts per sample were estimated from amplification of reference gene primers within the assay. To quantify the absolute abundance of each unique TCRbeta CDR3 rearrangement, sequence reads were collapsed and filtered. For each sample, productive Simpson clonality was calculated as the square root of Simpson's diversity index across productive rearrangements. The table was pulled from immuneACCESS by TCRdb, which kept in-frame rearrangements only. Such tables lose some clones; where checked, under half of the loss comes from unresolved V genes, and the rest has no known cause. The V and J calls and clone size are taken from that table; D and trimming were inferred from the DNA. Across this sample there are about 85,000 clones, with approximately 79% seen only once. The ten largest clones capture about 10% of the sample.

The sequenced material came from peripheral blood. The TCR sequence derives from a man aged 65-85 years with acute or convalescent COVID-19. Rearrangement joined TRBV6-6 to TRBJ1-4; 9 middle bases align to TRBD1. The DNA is TGTGCCAGCAGTTATTCCAGGACAGGGGTACTGTTTTTT. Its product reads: CASSYSRTGVLFF.